This T cell receptor (beta chain) was documented in a study of blood T cells in healthy people across ages. Study context: Using template switching, researchers captured about one barcoded beta molecule for each two T cells. Study findings and constraints: A strong correlation was found between TCR beta diversity and the percentage of naive T cells.

Each sample provided at least 5.5 micrograms of extracted total RNA. As concerns this clonotype: The antigen is not known.

For the second PCR, which ran for about 7 to 11 cycles, a sample-barcoded 5' primer and a J-beta primer mix were used. One entry per CDR3 protein results from TCRdb running MiXCR on the 5' RACE reads. The data contain about 1.4 million distinct CDR3 sequences, around 59% of them singletons. CDR1 is MGHRA, CDR2 YSYEKL, per germline. V was clipped by 4 bases and J by 9 bases; unmatched bases: 10. The CDR3 is 16 residues long. Sequenced sample: blood. The gene calls are TRBV4-1 and TRBJ2-1; 12 positions agree with TRBD2. This receptor was taken from a man younger than 35 in good health. The CDR3 loop is CASSPTRLAGVVEQFF. The CDR3 bases are TGCGCCAGCAGCCCCACCCGACTAGCGGGAGTGGTTGAGCAGTTCTTC.